The following is a T cell receptor (beta chain) sequence with its context. This entry is derived from a study of cytomegalovirus exposure and HLA in healthy donors. PCR was performed using 60 Vbeta and 13 Jbeta primers. Produced via immunoSEQ multiplex PCR; TCRdb's table is partial and in-frame only. The sample includes roughly 250,000 clones, just under 85% of them seen just once. The V gene lost 1 base and the J gene lost 1 base, with 10 bases spanning the gap. The CDR3 covers 15 residues. CDR1 SEHNR and CDR2 FQNEAQ come from the germline V gene (reference sequence). This clonotype originated in a woman between 40 and 50 years old in good health and CMV-seropositive. The genes are TRBV7-9 and TRBJ1-2; no definite D call. Sequenced material: PBMCs. CDR3: CASSLGHDFNYGYTF. As DNA, the CDR3 is TGTGCCAGCAGCTTAGGGCACGATTTTAACTATGGCTACACCTTC.